This T cell receptor (beta chain) is from a study of post-analysis software for immune sequencing data. About the study: The study covered relapsing-remitting, secondary progressive and progressive-relapsing courses of multiple sclerosis. General observations from the study: Under the F measure, samples that were prepared in one batch clustered strongly together. Normalized Chao1 diversity in multiple sclerosis patients fell significantly below that of controls. TRBV5-6, TRBV5-1 and TRBV20-1 were among roughly five TRBV segments more frequent in patients than controls.

Comments on this clonotype: Its antigen is still unknown.

This CDR3 spans 18 amino acids. Per germline, CDR1 SGHVS and CDR2 FQNEAQ. V gave up 1 base and J gave up 3 bases, with 22 bases separating them. cDNA libraries for TCR beta contained unique molecular identifiers. Each sample of roughly 0.95 to 10 million input T cells yielded roughly 500,000 cDNA molecules, so each molecule approximated one T cell. TCRdb reprocessed the PCR reads via MiXCR and lists one record per CDR3 protein. The sample shows hundreds of thousands of distinct CDR3 sequences, roughly 29% of them seen only once. Sequences were obtained from blood. The source of this sequence is a girl aged 10 to 17 with multiple sclerosis. J is TRBJ2-7 and V is TRBV7-8; D possibly corresponds to TRBD1 (6 bases). CDR3 DNA: TGTGCCAGCAGCTTAGGCGCCGACTCAGGACAGAGATTCTACGAGCAGTACTTC. Its translation is CASSLGADSGQRFYEQYF.